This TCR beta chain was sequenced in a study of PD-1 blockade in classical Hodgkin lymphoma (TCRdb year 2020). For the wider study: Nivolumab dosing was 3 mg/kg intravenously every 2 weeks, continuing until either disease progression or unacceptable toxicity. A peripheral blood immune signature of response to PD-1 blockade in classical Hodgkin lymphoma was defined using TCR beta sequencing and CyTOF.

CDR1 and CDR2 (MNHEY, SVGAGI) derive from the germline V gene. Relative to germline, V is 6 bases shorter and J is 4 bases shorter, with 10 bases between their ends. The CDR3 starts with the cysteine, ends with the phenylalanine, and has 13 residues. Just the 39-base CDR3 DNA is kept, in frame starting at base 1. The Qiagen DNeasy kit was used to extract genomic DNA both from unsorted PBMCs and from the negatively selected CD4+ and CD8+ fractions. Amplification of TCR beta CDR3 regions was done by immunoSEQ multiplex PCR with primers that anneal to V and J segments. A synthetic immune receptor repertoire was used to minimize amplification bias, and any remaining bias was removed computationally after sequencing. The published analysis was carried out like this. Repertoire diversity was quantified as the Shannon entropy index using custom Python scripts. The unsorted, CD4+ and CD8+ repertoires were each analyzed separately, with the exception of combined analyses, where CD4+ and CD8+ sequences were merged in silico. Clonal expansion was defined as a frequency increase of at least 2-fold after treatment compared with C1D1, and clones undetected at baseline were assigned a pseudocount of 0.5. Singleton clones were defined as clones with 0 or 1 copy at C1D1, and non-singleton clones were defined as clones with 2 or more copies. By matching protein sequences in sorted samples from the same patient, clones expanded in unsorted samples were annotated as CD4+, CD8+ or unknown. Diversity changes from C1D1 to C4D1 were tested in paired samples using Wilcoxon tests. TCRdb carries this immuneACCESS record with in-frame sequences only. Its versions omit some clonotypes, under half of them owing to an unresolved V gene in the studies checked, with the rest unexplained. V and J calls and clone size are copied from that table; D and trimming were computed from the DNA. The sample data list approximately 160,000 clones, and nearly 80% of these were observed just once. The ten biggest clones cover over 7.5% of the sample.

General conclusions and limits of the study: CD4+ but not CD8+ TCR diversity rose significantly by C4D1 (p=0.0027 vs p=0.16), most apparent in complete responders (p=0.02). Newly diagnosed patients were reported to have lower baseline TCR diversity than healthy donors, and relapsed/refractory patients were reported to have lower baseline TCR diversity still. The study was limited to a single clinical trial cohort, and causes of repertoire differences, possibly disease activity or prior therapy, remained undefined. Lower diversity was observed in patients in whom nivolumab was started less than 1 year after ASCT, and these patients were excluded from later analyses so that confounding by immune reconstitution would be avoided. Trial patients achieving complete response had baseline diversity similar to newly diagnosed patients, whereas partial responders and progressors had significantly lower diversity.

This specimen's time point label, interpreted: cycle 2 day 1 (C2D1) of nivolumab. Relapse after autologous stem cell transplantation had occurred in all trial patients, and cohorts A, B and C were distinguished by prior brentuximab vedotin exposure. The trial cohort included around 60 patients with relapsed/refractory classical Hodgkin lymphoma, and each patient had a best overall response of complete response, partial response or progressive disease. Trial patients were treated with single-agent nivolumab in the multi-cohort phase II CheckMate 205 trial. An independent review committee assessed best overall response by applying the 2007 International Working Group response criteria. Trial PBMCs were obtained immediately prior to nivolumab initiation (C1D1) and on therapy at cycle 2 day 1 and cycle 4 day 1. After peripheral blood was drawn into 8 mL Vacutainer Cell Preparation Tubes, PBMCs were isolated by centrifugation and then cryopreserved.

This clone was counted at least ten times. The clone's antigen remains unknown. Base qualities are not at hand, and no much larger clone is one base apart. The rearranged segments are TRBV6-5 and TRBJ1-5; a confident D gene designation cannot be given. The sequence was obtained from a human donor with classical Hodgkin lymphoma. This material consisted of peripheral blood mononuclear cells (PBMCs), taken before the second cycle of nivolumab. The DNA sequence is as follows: TGTGCCAGCAGCCGCAGGAGTAATCAGCCCCAGCATTTT. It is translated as CASSRRSNQPQHF.